This T cell receptor (beta chain) was sequenced during a study of blood T cell repertoires in COVID-19. Study-wide context: Italy, Spain and the United States were the sources of the convalescent and acute COVID-19 samples. In each case, the material was cDNA or gDNA derived from T cells, B-cell-depleted T cells, or PBMCs.

Per the study methods: From reference gene primer amplification, estimates of nucleated cell counts were derived. Assay used: immunoSEQ multiplex PCR; TCRdb lists only in-frame clones, some missing. V and J calls and clone size are those listed in that table; D and trimming were worked out from the DNA. The sample records about 210,000 clones, around 80% being singletons. This CDR3 has 14 amino acids. Trimming removed 5 bases from V and 8 bases from J, with 16 bases in between. From germline, CDR1 is SEHNR and CDR2 FQNEAQ (reference sequence). The material sequenced was peripheral blood. The origin of this receptor is a woman aged 45-60 years with acute or convalescent COVID-19. The chain links TRBV7-9 to TRBJ2-1; no reliable D call. The chain's CDR3 is CASSPRSPRYEQFF. Written as DNA, the CDR3 is TGTGCCAGCAGCCCCAGATCGCCGAGGTATGAGCAGTTCTTC.